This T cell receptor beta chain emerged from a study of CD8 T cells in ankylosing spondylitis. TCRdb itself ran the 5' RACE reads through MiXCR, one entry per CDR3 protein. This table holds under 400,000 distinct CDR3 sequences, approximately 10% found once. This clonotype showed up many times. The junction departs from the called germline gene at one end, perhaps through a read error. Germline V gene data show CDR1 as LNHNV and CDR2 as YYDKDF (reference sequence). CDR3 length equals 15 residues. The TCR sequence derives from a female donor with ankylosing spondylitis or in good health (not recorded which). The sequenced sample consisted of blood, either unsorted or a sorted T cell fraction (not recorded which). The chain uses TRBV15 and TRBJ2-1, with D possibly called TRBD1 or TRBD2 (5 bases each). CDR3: CASRTTGALGNEQFF. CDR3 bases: TGTGCCTCCAGAACTACCGGGGCCCTCGGGAATGAGCAGTTCTTC.